One sample yielded the 13 T cell receptor beta chains listed below, sequenced in a study of T cell clonality in common variable immunodeficiency (dated by TCRdb to the mid-2010s). Libraries were made using the immunoSEQ multiplex PCR assay. TCRdb re-hosts the immuneACCESS table, in-frame sequences only. Its copies lack some clones; in the studies checked, an unresolved V gene accounts for under half of them, and the cause for the rest is not known. The sample counts around 81,000 clones, each observed more than once. The top ten clonotypes cover 0.65% to 0.8% of the sample. Material for sequencing was peripheral blood mononuclear cells. The origin of the receptors is a person aged 18 to 75 in good health.

This clone was seen many times. The read ends 3 residues early relative to the CDR3; the germline J gene fills the gap. This rearrangement joins TRBV20-1 to TRBJ2-1; no definite D call. This CDR3 is 12 amino acids long. V lost 1 base and J 5 bases, leaving 6 bases between the germline ends. Germline V gives CDR1 DFQATT, CDR2 SNEGSKA (reference sequence). This CDR3 reads CSARVVDNEQFF. The CDR3 bases that were read are TGCAGTGCTAGAGTTGTCGACAATGAG.

This clone was counted many times. The DNA ends 3 residues before the CDR3 does, and the rest of the CDR3 is filled in from the germline J gene. The V call is TRBV10-3, the J call TRBJ2-5; 7 bases map to TRBD2. V dropped 8 bases and J dropped 4; count of bases not matched to a gene: 10. Germline lookup yields CDR1 ENHRY and CDR2 SYGVKD. The CDR3 runs 14 residues. CDR3 protein: CAISNASGIETQYF. The CDR3 bases that were read are TGTGCCATCTCAAATGCTAGCGGTATAGAGACC.

In its sample, this clone was seen many times. The sequence runs out 3 residues before the end of the CDR3; the remainder is reconstructed from the germline J gene. V and J are TRBV12-3 or TRBV12-4 and TRBJ2-7, with D perhaps TRBD2 (5 bases). The CDR3 has 12 amino acids. Trimming took off 6 bases at V and 2 bases at J, with 8 bases between the two ends. CDR3 DNA, as far as it was read: TGTGCCAGCAGGCGGGTCCCCTACGAG. Its protein is CASRRVPYE. The CDR3, in full, reads CASRRVPYEQYF.

This clone was picked up many times. With the read ending 3 residues before the CDR3 end, the germline J gene is used to fill in that end. This chain links TRBV29-1 with TRBJ1-1; no reliable D call. The germline V and J ends were trimmed by 6 bases and 4 bases, with 6 bases remaining between them. The CDR3 is 10 amino acids. Per germline, CDR1 SQVTM and CDR2 ANQGSEA. The CDR3 spells CSVPITEAFF. The covered CDR3 bases are TGCAGCGTCCCCATCACTGAA.

This clone was detected ten times or more. Coverage ceases 3 residues before the CDR3 finishes, and the germline J gene fills in the end. V usage is TRBV20-1 and J usage is TRBJ2-4; D may be TRBD1 (6 bases). The CDR3 loop spans 16 amino acids. Trimming stripped 2 bases from V and 9 bases from J, with 23 bases between. Per the germline V gene, CDR1 is DFQATT and CDR2 is SNEGSKA (reference sequence). The CDR3: CSARRRRLGGLSIQYF. The sequenced CDR3 bases are TGCAGTGCTAGACGACGCCGACTTGGGGGCCTTAGCATT.

This clone was found many times. The sequenced fragment ends 3 residues before the CDR3 boundary, so the rest is inferred from the germline J gene. The chain joins TRBV6-2 or TRBV6-3 to TRBJ1-5, with 8 bases matching TRBD1. V was clipped by 7 bases and J by 0 bases; unmatched bases: 11. The CDR3 is made up of 17 amino acids. CDR1 is MNHEY and CDR2 is SVGEGT in the germline V gene. The CDR3: CASKGTGQAYSNQPQHF. The CDR3 DNA, read in part, is TGTGCCAGCAAAGGGACGGGACAGGCTTATAGCAATCAGCCC.

This clone has at least ten counts. The read ends 3 residues shy of where the CDR3 ends; the end is completed using the germline J gene. The J gene is TRBJ2-2, the V gene TRBV10-2, with 10 bases fitting TRBD2. Germline CDR1 WSHSY, CDR2 SAAADI. The CDR3 runs 14 residues. Trimming cost V 5 bases and J 5 bases; bases outside gene matches: 2. The CDR3: CASSQTSGTGELFF. The part of the CDR3 DNA that was read is TGCGCCAGCAGTCAGACTAGCGGGACCGGGGAG.

This clone was seen many times. The missing CDR3 end, 3 residues past where the read stops, is filled in from the germline J gene. The chain combines TRBV11-2 with TRBJ2-7; D remains ambiguous. Deletions cut 1 base from V and 5 bases from J, with 12 bases between. This CDR3 is 14 amino acids long. Germline CDR1 reads SGHAT; CDR2 reads FQNNGV. Partial CDR3 DNA: TGTGCCAGCAGCTTAGGGGCCAAGTATAACGAG. Translated: CASSLGAKYNE. The entire CDR3 protein reads CASSLGAKYNEQYF.

This clone was observed a handful of times. The read ends 3 residues shy of where the CDR3 ends; the end is completed using the germline J gene. The V gene is TRBV7-6, the J gene TRBJ2-3; TRBD1 agrees at 9 bases. The CDR3 is made up of 14 amino acids. Germline CDR1 is SGHVS and CDR2 is FNYEAQ. CDR3 DNA, as far as it was read: TGTGCCAGCAGCTCCCGGACAGGGGATCAGCCG. Encoded protein: CASSSRTGDQP. The full CDR3 protein is CASSSRTGDQPQYF.

This clone was observed at least ten times. The CDR3 goes on 3 residues after the read ends, and that part is filled in from the germline J gene. This chain uses TRBV7-3 with TRBJ2-2, with a tentative D call TRBD1 (5 bases). Germline V lookup: CDR1 SGHTA, CDR2 FQGTGA. This CDR3 comprises 17 residues. V was shortened by 0 bases and J by 5 bases, with 16 bases between the two germline ends. CDR3 DNA (partial): TGTGCCAGCAGCTTAACTTCCGGGCAAGGGGTTACCGGGGAG. Its translation is CASSLTSGQGVTGE. The entire CDR3 reads CASSLTSGQGVTGELFF.

This clone occurred many times. The DNA ends 3 residues before the CDR3 does, and the rest of the CDR3 is filled in from the germline J gene. The chain joins TRBV4-2 to TRBJ2-6, with 10 bases lining up with TRBD1. After removal of 4 bases from V and 0 bases from J, the junction contained 6 bases not matched to a gene. CDR3 length equals 18 residues. CDR1 is LGHNA, CDR2 YNFKEQ, per germline. The covered CDR3 bases are TGTGCCAGCAGCCCACGGGACAGGGGCACCTCTGGGGCCAACGTC. Translated, it gives CASSPRDRGTSGANV. The complete CDR3 protein is CASSPRDRGTSGANVLTF.

This clone was seen ten or more times. Read data end 3 residues before the CDR3 end; the end is taken from the germline J gene. V gene TRBV18 combines with J gene TRBJ1-5; the D is unclear. With 1 base removed from V and 8 bases from J, the gap between germline ends came to 9 bases. CDR1 KGHSH and CDR2 LQKENI come from the germline V gene. The CDR3 covers 13 residues. CDR3 region: CASSPQAAEPQHF. CDR3 DNA, as far as it was read: TGTGCCAGCTCACCACAGGCGGCAGAGCCC. Looking up the rest from reference TRBV18 and TRBJ1-5 gives the full variable domain: NAGVMQNPRHLVRRRGQEARLRCSPMKGHSHVYWYRQLPEEGLKFMVYLQKENIIDESGMPKERFSAEFPKEGPSILRIQQVVRGDSAAYFCASSPQAAEPQHFGDGTRLSIL.

In this sample, this clone turned up many times. Read coverage stops 3 residues before the CDR3 terminus; the germline J gene supplies the remainder. The gene calls are TRBV30 and TRBJ2-7, with 10 bases matching TRBD1. There are 14 residues in the CDR3. Germline trimming cut 4 bases from V and 2 bases from J; bases unmatched to any gene: 5. Germline V gene data show CDR1 as GTSNPN and CDR2 as SVGIG (reference sequence). The CDR3 bases that were read are TGTGCCTGGACTCCGGGACAGGGGCCCTACGAG. Translation: CAWTPGQGPYE. The whole CDR3 protein reads CAWTPGQGPYEQYF.